Shown below are 5 T cell receptor beta chains from a single sample sequenced in a study of shared clonotypes between healthy human individuals. This table comes from immunoSEQ multiplex PCR, and its TCRdb copy is limited to in-frame clones, with some not included. The sample includes 1 million to 1.3 million clones, 75% to 85% of them seen just once. The sample consisted of memory CD4+ T cells from PBMCs. Subset given: CD45RA-negative fraction. These receptors were taken from a man aged 18-30 years in good health. Some clones in this sample may be carry-over from other donors' samples.

In its sample, this clone was seen once. The chain employs TRBV6-1 and TRBJ2-5, with 10 nucleotides matching TRBD1. This CDR3 has 14 residues. CDR1 is MNHNS, CDR2 SASEGT, per germline. The junction had 8 bases not matched to a gene; V was cut back by 9 bases and J by 4 bases. CDR3 amino acids: CASSNRDRGETQYF. CDR3 nucleotide sequence: TGTGCCAGTTCGAACCGGGACAGGGGAGAGACCCAGTACTTC.

The chain has TRBV10-3 and TRBJ1-1, with D possibly matching TRBD1 (6 bases). CDR3 length: 14 amino acids. Germline V gives CDR1 ENHRY, CDR2 SYGVKD. With 6 bases removed from V and 4 bases from J, the gap between germline ends came to 15 bases. The CDR3 nucleotides read TGTGCCATCAGGGGACACCCCGTTGGCACTGAAGCTTTCTTT. Translated, it gives CAIRGHPVGTEAFF.

V and J are TRBV27 and TRBJ2-1; a possible D gene is TRBD1 (8 bases). Per the germline V gene, CDR1 is MNHEY and CDR2 is SMNVEV (reference sequence). The CDR3 contains 17 residues. Trimming removed 2 bases at V and 4 bases at J, with 18 bases between. CDR3 sequence: CASSLVSGGGGYNEQFF. CDR3 nucleotide sequence: TGTGCCAGCAGTTTAGTTTCAGGGGGCGGGGGTTACAATGAGCAGTTCTTC.

This clone was recorded only once. V and J are TRBV5-1 and TRBJ2-3; 8 bases match TRBD1. The germline gives CDR1 SGHRS, CDR2 YFSETQ. The CDR3 is 16 residues long. The trim removed 4 bases at V and 6 bases at J, leaving 13 bases unmatched. CDR3 DNA sequence: TGCGCCAGCAGCGACCCCGGACAGGGTTTTATGGATACGCAGTATTTT. Protein: CASSDPGQGFMDTQYF.

In the case of this clone: Other DNA sequences in the same sample also yield this CDR3. V is TRBV5-1 and J is TRBJ1-1; TRBD1 matches at 7 bases. The CDR3 covers 14 residues. In germline, CDR1 is SGHRS, CDR2 YFSETQ. V shed 4 bases, J shed 1 base, and the junction held 4 bases outside the gene matches. The CDR3 region has the DNA TGCGCCAGCAGCCCGGGACAGACGAACACTGAAGCTTTCTTT. The encoded protein is CASSPGQTNTEAFF.